Below, 3 T cell receptor beta chains from the same sample are listed, as sequenced in a study of T cells in women clearing cervical HPV infection. Sequenced by immunoSEQ multiplex PCR; TCRdb stores in-frame clones only, minus some. The clone table shows 25,000 to 30,000 clones, with the ten largest holding around 3.5%. Sequenced: blood buffy coat. The receptors were gathered from a woman between 18 and 70 years old with a cervical HPV16 infection that either progressed to CIN3+ or cleared (not recorded which).

In terms of frequency, this clone is medium-sized. The read finishes 3 residues shy of the CDR3 end, and the germline J gene is used to complete it. J is TRBJ2-4 and V is TRBV18, with TRBD2 as a possible D gene (5 bases). V dropped 3 bases and J dropped 6 bases, with 6 bases sitting between them. Germline lookup yields CDR1 KGHSH and CDR2 LQKENI. The CDR3 sequence is 12 residues long. The sequenced part of the CDR3 DNA is TGTGCCAGCTCACCTGAGGGAAACATT. Its protein is CASSPEGNI. In full, the CDR3 is CASSPEGNIQYF.

With regard to this clone: At one boundary the junction diverges from the germline segment, which might be a read error. The read is 3 residues too short to cover the CDR3 end, so that end is filled in from the germline J gene. The same CDR3 is also encoded by other DNA sequences in this sample. The chain recombines TRBV5-1 with TRBJ1-3; D is undetermined. The CDR3 has 16 amino acids. CDR1 is SGHRS and CDR2 is YFSETQ in the germline V gene. The sequenced CDR3 bases are TGCGCCAGCAGCTTTGGCCCAGCGGCCTCTGGAAACACA. Protein product: CASSFGPAASGNT. The whole CDR3 is CASSFGPAASGNTIYF.

Regarding this clone: The read ends 3 residues before the CDR3 terminus; that terminus is restored from the germline J gene. V gene TRBV20-1 combines with J gene TRBJ2-1, with D hard to call. This CDR3 has 14 amino acids. In germline, CDR1 is DFQATT, CDR2 SNEGSKA (reference sequence). The V end lost 3 bases, the J end lost 1 base, and 10 bases lay between the germline ends. The CDR3 sequence: CSASEGWSYNEQFF. CDR3 bases read: TGCAGTGCTAGTGAAGGGTGGTCCTACAATGAG.